The clone carrying this T cell receptor (beta chain) was counted ten times or more. This sample was included in a study of T cells in Graves' hyperthyroidism and ophthalmopathy. TCR beta CDR3 regions were amplified from RNA. HTBI primers drove first-round RT-PCR of the TCR CDR3. TCRdb redid the calling of the multiplex PCR reads with MiXCR, one entry per CDR3 protein. The sample has about 640,000 distinct CDR3 sequences; less than 25% are singletons. Trimming cost V 0 bases and J 2 bases, with 10 bases left between them. Germline V CDR1 and CDR2: LGHDT, YNNKEL (reference sequence). The CDR3 contains 15 residues. Each ophthalmopathy patient scored at least 3 on the Clinical Activity Score and at least 4 on NOSPECS grade, with duration under 3 months.

Specimen: blood. The origin of this receptor is a man aged 25 to 45 with Graves' ophthalmopathy. The J gene is TRBJ2-5, the V gene TRBV3-1; TRBD2 might be the D (6 bases). The chain's CDR3 is CASSQDGGIQETQYF. DNA of the CDR3: TGTGCCAGCAGCCAAGACGGCGGGATTCAAGAGACCCAGTACTTC.